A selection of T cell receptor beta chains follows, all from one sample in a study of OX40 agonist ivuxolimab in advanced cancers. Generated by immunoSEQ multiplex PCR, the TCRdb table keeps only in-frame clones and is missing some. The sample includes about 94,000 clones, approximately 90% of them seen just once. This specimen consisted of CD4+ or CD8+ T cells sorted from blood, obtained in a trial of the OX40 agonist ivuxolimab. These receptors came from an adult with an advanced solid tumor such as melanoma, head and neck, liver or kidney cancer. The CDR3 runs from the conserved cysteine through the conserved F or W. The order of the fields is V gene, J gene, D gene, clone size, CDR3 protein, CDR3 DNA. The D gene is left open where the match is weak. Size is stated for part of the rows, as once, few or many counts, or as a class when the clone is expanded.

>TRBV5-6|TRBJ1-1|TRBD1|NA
CASTRDSFNTEAFF
TGTGCCAGCACACGGGACAGCTTCAACACTGAAGCTTTCTTT
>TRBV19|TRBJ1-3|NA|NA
CASRQTSGNTIYF
TGTGCCAGCCGACAGACATCTGGAAACACCATATATTTT
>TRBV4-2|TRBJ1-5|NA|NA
CASSQDEYSNQPQHF
TGTGCCAGCAGCCAAGATGAGTATAGCAATCAGCCCCAGCATTTT
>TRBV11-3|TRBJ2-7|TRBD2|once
CASSPGGTTYEQYF
TGTGCCAGCAGCCCCGGCGGGACTACCTACGAGCAGTACTTC
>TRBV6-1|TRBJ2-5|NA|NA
CASSEYVRREETQYF
TGTGCCAGCAGTGAATATGTGAGGAGGGAAGAGACCCAGTACTTC
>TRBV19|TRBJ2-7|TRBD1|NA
CASSLRGPNSYEQYF
TGTGCCAGTAGCCTCAGGGGGCCTAACTCCTACGAGCAGTACTTC
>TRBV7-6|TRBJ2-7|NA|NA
CASSPGTAPGDYEQYF
TGTGCCAGCAGCCCGGGGACCGCACCCGGTGACTACGAGCAGTACTTC
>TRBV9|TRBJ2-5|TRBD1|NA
CASSLGQGVIETQYF
TGTGCCAGCAGCTTAGGACAGGGGGTGATCGAGACCCAGTACTTC
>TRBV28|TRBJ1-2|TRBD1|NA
CASSPDRGNRGYTF
TGTGCCAGCAGTCCCGACAGGGGGAATCGGGGCTACACCTTC
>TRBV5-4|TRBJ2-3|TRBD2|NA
CASSYGTRVDTQYF
TGTGCCAGCAGCTACGGGACTAGGGTAGATACGCAGTATTTT
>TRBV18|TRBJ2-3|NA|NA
CASSQSGATDTQYF
TGTGCCAGCTCACAATCCGGGGCGACAGATACGCAGTATTTT
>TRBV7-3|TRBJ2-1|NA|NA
CASSLKRGTDNEQFF
TGTGCCAGCAGCCTTAAGCGGGGGACAGATAATGAGCAGTTCTTC
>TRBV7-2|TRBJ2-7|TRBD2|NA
CASSLGTSGGYEQYF
TGTGCCAGCAGCTTAGGGACTAGCGGGGGCTACGAGCAGTACTTC
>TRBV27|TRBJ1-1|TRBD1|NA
CASIPGTGVGEAFF
TGTGCCAGCATTCCTGGGACAGGGGTGGGTGAAGCTTTCTTT
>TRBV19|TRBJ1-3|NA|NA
CASSIDGSSSGNTIYF
TGTGCCAGTAGTATAGACGGCAGCAGCTCTGGAAACACCATATATTTT
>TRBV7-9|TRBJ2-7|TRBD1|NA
CASSPMDREITYEQYF
TGTGCCAGCAGCCCGATGGACAGGGAGATAACCTACGAGCAGTACTTC
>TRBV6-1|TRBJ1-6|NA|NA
CASREQGSSYNSPLHF
TGTGCCAGCAGGGAACAGGGAAGCTCCTATAATTCACCCCTCCACTTT
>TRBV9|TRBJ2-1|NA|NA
CASSGGTYNEQFF
TGTGCCAGCAGCGGAGGGACCTACAATGAGCAGTTCTTC
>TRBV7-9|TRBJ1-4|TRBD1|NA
CASTTGGLHEKLFF
TGTGCCAGCACTACAGGGGGTCTACATGAAAAACTGTTTTTT
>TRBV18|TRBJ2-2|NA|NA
CASSQTSGVDTGELFF
TGTGCCAGCTCCCAGACTTCAGGGGTGGACACCGGGGAGCTGTTTTTT
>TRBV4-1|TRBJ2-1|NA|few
CASSQVTRGPYYNEQFF
TGCGCCAGCAGCCAAGTCACACGGGGGCCCTATTACAATGAGCAGTTCTTC
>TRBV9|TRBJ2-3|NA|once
CASSRIGTVTDTQYF
TGTGCCAGCAGCCGTATCGGGACGGTCACAGATACGCAGTATTTT
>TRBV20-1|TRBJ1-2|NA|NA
CSVGGSSYTF
TGCAGTGTGGGAGGGTCGAGCTACACCTTC
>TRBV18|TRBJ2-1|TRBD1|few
CASSPRGQTNEQFF
TGTGCCAGCTCACCTAGGGGGCAGACTAATGAGCAGTTCTTC
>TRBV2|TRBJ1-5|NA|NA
CASSEELHNQPQHF
TGTGCCAGCAGTGAGGAACTGCATAATCAGCCCCAGCATTTT
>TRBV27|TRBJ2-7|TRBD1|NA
CASSPGTGGYEQYF
TGTGCCAGCAGTCCAGGGACAGGGGGCTACGAGCAGTACTTC
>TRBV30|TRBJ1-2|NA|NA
CAWSARGSYGYTF
TGTGCCTGGAGCGCCCGTGGCAGCTATGGCTACACCTTC
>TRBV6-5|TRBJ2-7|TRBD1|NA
CASSYSDAGGYEQYF
TGTGCCAGCAGTTACTCCGACGCAGGGGGCTACGAGCAGTACTTC
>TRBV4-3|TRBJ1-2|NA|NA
CASGGRDYGYTF
TGCGCCAGCGGGGGCCGCGACTATGGCTACACCTTC
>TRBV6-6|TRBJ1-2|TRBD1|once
CASSRGTGEYGYTF
TGTGCCAGCAGCCGAGGGACAGGGGAGTATGGCTACACCTTC
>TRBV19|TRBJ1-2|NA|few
CASSERGGSGNYGYTF
TGTGCCAGTAGTGAAAGGGGCGGGTCGGGGAACTATGGCTACACCTTC
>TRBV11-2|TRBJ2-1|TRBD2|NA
CASSKTSGGHNEQFF
TGTGCCAGCAGCAAGACTAGCGGGGGCCACAATGAGCAGTTCTTC
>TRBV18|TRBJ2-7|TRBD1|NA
CASSPATGGTGEQYF
TGTGCCAGCTCACCCGCGACAGGGGGGACGGGTGAGCAGTACTTC
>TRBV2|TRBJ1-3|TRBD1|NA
CASSSQGNTIYF
TGTGCCAGCAGTTCACAGGGGAACACCATATATTTT
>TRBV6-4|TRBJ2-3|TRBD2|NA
CASSPAGGGTDTQYF
TGTGCCAGCAGTCCTGCGGGGGGGGGCACAGATACGCAGTATTTT
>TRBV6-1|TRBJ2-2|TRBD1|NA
CASTKTRTGPGELFF
TGTGCCAGCACCAAGACACGGACAGGCCCCGGGGAGCTGTTTTTT
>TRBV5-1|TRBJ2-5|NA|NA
CASSATATGPETQYF
TGCGCCAGCAGCGCGACAGCCACAGGGCCGGAGACCCAGTACTTC
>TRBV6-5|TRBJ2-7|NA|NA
CASSYPKVGSYEQYF
TGTGCCAGCAGTTACCCGAAGGTGGGCTCCTACGAGCAGTACTTC
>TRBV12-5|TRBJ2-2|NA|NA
CASGSTDSYTGELFF
TGTGCTAGTGGTTCAACGGACAGTTACACCGGGGAGCTGTTTTTT
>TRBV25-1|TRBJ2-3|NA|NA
CASSILVESGTQYF
TGTGCCAGCAGTATCCTGGTGGAGAGTGGTACGCAGTATTTT
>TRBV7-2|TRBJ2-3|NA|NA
CASSLNGYGDTQYF
TGTGCCAGCAGCTTAAATGGTTACGGGGATACGCAGTATTTT
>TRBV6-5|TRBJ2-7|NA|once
CASSYPPGPRAVQYF
TGTGCCAGCAGTTACCCCCCAGGACCTCGGGCCGTGCAGTACTTC
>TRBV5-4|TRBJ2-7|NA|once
CASSIGPTPSYEQYF
TGTGCCAGCAGCATTGGACCCACCCCATCCTACGAGCAGTACTTC
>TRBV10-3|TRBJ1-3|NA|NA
CAISGVEGRGVSGNTIYF
TGTGCCATCAGTGGCGTAGAGGGGCGGGGAGTCTCTGGAAACACCATATATTTT
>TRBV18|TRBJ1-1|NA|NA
CASSPIGQLNTEAFF
TGTGCCAGCTCACCAATAGGGCAGTTGAACACTGAAGCTTTCTTT
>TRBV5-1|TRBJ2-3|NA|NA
CASTEGGSTDTQYF
TGCGCCAGCACCGAGGGGGGGTCCACAGATACGCAGTATTTT
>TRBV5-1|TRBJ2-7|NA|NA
CASSPARGETYEQYF
TGCGCCAGCAGCCCTGCCCGTGGGGAAACCTACGAGCAGTACTTC
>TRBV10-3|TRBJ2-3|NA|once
CAISSPRGLDGTDTQYF
TGTGCCATCAGTTCCCCCCGAGGTCTGGACGGCACAGATACGCAGTATTTT
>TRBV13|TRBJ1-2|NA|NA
CASSLQGPYGYTF
TGTGCCAGCAGCTTACAGGGGCCCTATGGCTACACCTTC
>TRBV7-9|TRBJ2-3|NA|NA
CASSLALKGDTQYF
TGTGCCAGCAGCTTAGCCCTCAAGGGAGATACGCAGTATTTT
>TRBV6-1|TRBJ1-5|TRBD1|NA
CASRSRDRVEPQHF
TGTGCCAGCAGGTCACGGGACAGGGTTGAGCCCCAGCATTTT
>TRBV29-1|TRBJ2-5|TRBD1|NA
CSVDRDRVPGAQYF
TGCAGCGTTGACCGGGACAGGGTGCCCGGGGCCCAGTACTTC
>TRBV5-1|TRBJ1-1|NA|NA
CASSFSTGPNTEAFF
TGCGCCAGCAGCTTTTCAACAGGGCCGAACACTGAAGCTTTCTTT
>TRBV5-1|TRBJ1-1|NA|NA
CASSLVQYTEAFF
TGCGCCAGCAGCTTGGTACAGTACACTGAAGCTTTCTTT